Sequencing of this T cell receptor (beta chain) was carried out in a study of shared clonotypes between healthy human individuals (dated by TCRdb to the early 2020s). Background on the whole study: A few men and a couple of women, aged 18 to 49 years, made up the cohort. Per donor, three plates each were used for CD4 naive and CD4 memory, two for CD8 naive, and one for CD8 memory. To estimate repertoire size and how much clonotypes are shared between individuals, the study performed deep sequencing of blood TCR repertoires from about five healthy adults. To increase sequencing depth and limit assay-specific biases, different laboratories used diverse techniques to prepare libraries and sequence TCR repertoires. Each donor's leukapheresis produced roughly between roughly 0.85 and 10 billion PBMCs.

CD8 naive samples were obtained by positive selection for CCR7 among CD45RO-negative cells, yielding a CD45RA+CCR7+ population from which TemRA cells were excluded. Donors were healthy HIV-negative adults with no recently reported acute infections or vaccinations. Only Caucasian adults living in Nashville, Tennessee, USA were represented among the donors. After blood collection by leukapheresis, PBMCs were isolated using Ficoll-Histopaque density gradient centrifugation and then cryopreserved in the vapor phase of liquid nitrogen. Purity and quantity of every magnetically sorted T cell population were checked by analytical flow cytometry. Genomic DNA was isolated from each sorted fraction and quantified by UV absorbance on a Nanodrop 2000c. Notes on this clone: Its specific antigen is unknown. Per-base qualities were not stored, and no clone one base away is much larger.

Study-wide conclusions, independent of this receptor: When several donors were compared, the shared fraction of clonotypes was about 5.4% for naive CD4, around 4% for naive CD8, 2% to 2.5% for memory CD4, and approximately 0.4% for memory CD8. Because the study included only a small number of donors, the genetic and exposure-history diversity represented was limited. Rarefaction of sorted-subset datasets indicated incomplete sequencing despite the large sequencing depth. Naive subsets generally had larger estimated clonotype richness than memory subsets. Pairwise subsampling indicated that sequencing depth was expected to affect the degree of clonotype sharing among donors. Sampling was restricted to blood, and TCR repertoires in tissues likely differ from the TCR repertoires found in blood. Clonotypes shared by all four sorted-subset donors showed higher generation probabilities than non-shared clonotypes.

The germline V gene yields SGHVS for CDR1 and FQNEAQ for CDR2. Including cysteine and phenylalanine, the CDR3 has 16 amino acids. Just CDR3 DNA is preserved here, 48 bases in frame from base 1. Deletion took 5 bases off V and 2 bases off J, with a span of 17 bases between the germline ends. TCR CDR3 regions were amplified from genomic DNA by multiplex PCR using the deep immunoSEQ assay. Extracted genomic DNA from each cell subset was distributed evenly across all wells of several immunoSEQ 96-well plates, and each plate was treated as a replicate. Each replicate PCR for sorted subsets received about 220 ng genomic DNA, equal to tens of thousands of T cell genomes. Purified libraries were quantified with a Qubit 3.0 fluorometer, sized on a Bioanalyzer 2100, and re-quantified with the KAPA Library Quantification kit. Each immunoSEQ 96-well plate was sequenced on its own single-read 150-cycle Illumina NextSeq 550 flow cell. On the study's bioinformatics: Because the immunoSEQ output held only junctional sequences and lacked quality scores, the filtering could not match the filtering applied to full-length reads. To assign V/J genes and CDR3, sequences were annotated using PyIR, a Python wrapper for IgBLAST v1.9, with IMGT germline references. Reads with weak V/J assignments (E-value above 1e-6), missing CDR3, stop codons, out-of-frame junctions, or ambiguous translated residues were removed. V3J clonotypes were defined by identical inferred V gene, J gene, and CDR3 amino acid sequence. Percentage overlap between repertoires was calculated by dividing the number of shared unique clonotypes by the size of the smaller repertoire. Repertoire richness was assessed with RTK rarefaction, the Chao1 estimator, and Recon v2.1 estimates of unobserved clonotypes. OLGA was used to compute generation probabilities for all TCRbeta clonotypes that the gDNA method yielded from a few donors. Entries here come from immuneACCESS through TCRdb and include only in-frame sequences with V and J called. Some clones fail to appear in such tables; in the studies checked, an unresolved V gene covers under half of the shortfall, and the cause of the remainder is unknown. V and J calls plus clone size are reproduced from that table; the DNA served to infer D and trimming. This sample holds about 580,000 clones; about 98% were observed only once. The leading ten clones occupy 0.3% of the sample.

The sequence was obtained from a man aged 30-40 years in good health. Sequences were obtained from naive CD8+ T cells sorted from blood. The cell subset or site label of this sample denotes: CD45RA+CCR7+. The chain joins TRBV7-8 to TRBJ2-3; TRBD2 is a possible D gene, resting on 6 matching bases. The nucleotide sequence reads as follows: TGTGCCAGCAGCCTGGAATGGGGGGTCACCACAGATACGCAGTATTTT. This encodes CASSLEWGVTTDTQYF.